The next 9 T cell receptor beta chains were all read from a single sample in a study of regulatory T cells in long-lasting Graves disease. Arm-PCR with iRepertoire HTBI primers amplified the CDR3 regions for these TCR beta libraries. A single record per CDR3 protein comes from TCRdb applying MiXCR to the multiplex PCR reads. Of 390,000 or so distinct CDR3 sequences listed, roughly 24% were seen once; the top ten hold about 29%. Time point meaning: persistent/refractory GD, antithyroid drugs over 5 years with positive TRAb. Following extraction of RNA from PBMCs, that RNA was used to make the TCR library. The sequenced sample was peripheral blood mononuclear cells (PBMCs), obtained when the disease was refractory, from a patient treated with antithyroid drugs. The source of these receptors is a woman between 40 and 55 years old with Graves disease.

This clonotype appeared many times. The chain links TRBV2 to TRBJ2-2, with 12 nucleotides matching TRBD2. Looked up from germline, CDR1 is SNHLY and CDR2 is FYNNEI. This CDR3 region has 13 residues. V lost 6 bases to trimming and J lost 7 bases; unmatched junction nucleotides: 0. CDR3 region: CASRGLAGGELFF. CDR3 DNA: TGTGCCAGCAGGGGACTAGCGGGCGGGGAGCTGTTTTTT.

This clonotype was counted at least ten times. An end of the junction does not agree with germline; a read error may underlie this. J is TRBJ1-1 and V is TRBV12-3 or TRBV12-4; no reliable D call. The CDR3 spans 13 residues. CDR3 residues: CTSSLTGWAEAFF. CDR3 DNA sequence: TGTACCAGCAGTTTAACTGGGTGGGCTGAAGCTTTCTTT.

This clonotype was seen many times. The rearrangement joins TRBV28 to TRBJ2-2; TRBD1 might be the D (5 bases). V lost 4 bases to trimming and J lost 1 base, with 31 bases between them. The CDR3 has 22 residues. The germline CDR1 and CDR2 sequences are MDHEN and SYDVKM. The CDR3 nucleotides are TGTGCCAGCAGTTCCACATTTAAGTTGGGTTTGGGCCGACAGCTGAACACCGGGGAGCTGTTTTTT. Its translation: CASSSTFKLGLGRQLNTGELFF.

This clonotype was counted at least ten times. The gene calls are TRBV28 and TRBJ2-2; TRBD1 matches 7 bases. This CDR3 has 15 residues. From germline, CDR1 is MDHEN and CDR2 SYDVKM. V shed 6 bases and J 3 bases; nucleotides not matched to a gene: 7. The CDR3 sequence: CASRQLQGYTGELFF. The CDR3 nucleotides are TGTGCCAGCAGACAATTACAGGGGTACACCGGGGAGCTGTTTTTT.

This clonotype was recorded many times. This rearrangement joins TRBV28 to TRBJ1-4, with a possible D match to TRBD1 (5 bases). Trimming took 4 bases from V and 5 from J, leaving 8 bases between them. Germline loops: CDR1 MDHEN, CDR2 SYDVKM. CDR3 size: 13 residues. The CDR3 is CASSSAGNEKLFF. In DNA, the CDR3 is TGTGCCAGCAGTTCAGCAGGGAATGAAAAACTGTTTTTT.

The V and J genes are TRBV28 and TRBJ2-7; 7 bases match TRBD2. The CDR3 loop spans 14 amino acids. Germline V CDR1 and CDR2: MDHEN, SYDVKM. The V gene end was trimmed by 6 bases and the J gene end by 3 bases; junction bases not matched to a gene: 8. The CDR3 region has the DNA TGTGCCAGCAGCTTGGGAGGGGAGCGCTACGAGCAGTACTTC. It is translated as CASSLGGERYEQYF. Combining the CDR3 with reference TRBV28 and TRBJ2-7 gives the whole variable domain DVKVTQSSRYLVKRTGEKVFLECVQDMDHENMFWYRQDPGLGLRLIYFSYDVKMKEKGDIPEGYSVSREKKERFSLILESASTNQTSMYLCASSLGGERYEQYFGPGTRLTVT.

The rearrangement uses TRBV28 and TRBJ1-5, with unresolved D. Germline lookup yields CDR1 MDHEN and CDR2 SYDVKM. The CDR3 has 13 residues. The V gene lost 7 bases and the J gene lost 0 bases, with 7 bases spanning the gap. CDR3 DNA: TGTGCCAGCAATGAGTATAGCAATCAGCCCCAGCATTTT. It codes for CASNEYSNQPQHF.

Remarks on this clonotype: A much larger clonotype is one base distant, so this may be a read error. No conserved phenylalanine or tryptophan is present at the end of the CDR3, so a read error is the likely explanation. The chain is built from TRBV7-8 and TRBJ1-4; D uncertain. Germline assignment: CDR1 SGHVS and CDR2 FQNEAQ. The germline V and J ends were trimmed by 0 bases and 7 bases, with 12 bases remaining between them. The CDR3 is 15 amino acids. CDR3 bases: TGTGCCAGCAGCTTAGCTGCCCTGCGGGGTGAAAAACTGTTTTTG. It translates to CASSLAALRGEKLFL.

This clonotype was counted only a few times. The rearrangement joins TRBV9 to TRBJ1-1; 7 bases are shared with TRBD1. With V trimmed by 3 bases and J by 4 bases, 3 bases remained unmatched. Germline CDR1 and CDR2: SGDLS and YYNGEE. This CDR3 has 13 residues. The CDR3: CASSDPGGTEAFF. The CDR3 coding sequence is TGTGCCAGCAGCGACCCAGGGGGCACTGAAGCTTTCTTT.